The text below deals with one T cell receptor (beta chain). Only in-frame clones appear in the TCRdb table, and some are missing; sequencing was by immunoSEQ multiplex PCR. The sample includes 130,000 to 150,000 clones, over 80% of them seen just once. This entry comes from a study of cytomegalovirus exposure and HLA in healthy donors. Study-level information: The 120 or so validation repertoires used the same platform as the roughly 700 first-cohort repertoires (as reported by a later analysis).

Germline lookup yields CDR1 MNHEY and CDR2 SMNVEV (reference sequence). Between the trimmed V and J ends, which lost 8 bases and 7 bases, there was a span of 20 bases. CDR3 size: 15 residues. V and J are TRBV27 and TRBJ2-2, with D possibly TRBD2 on 7 matching bases. Sequencing used PBMCs. The receptor was derived from a man younger than 35 in good health and CMV-seropositive. The CDR3 loop is CASAPRGGSNGELFF. The CDR3 DNA sequence: TGTGCCAGCGCCCCCAGGGGAGGGTCAAACGGGGAGCTGTTTTTT.